This TCR beta chain was identified in a study of shared clonotypes between healthy human individuals. Background on the study: Used for every donor were three CD4 naive, three CD4 memory, two CD8 naive and one CD8 memory plate. Study-wide findings and caveats: With few donors, the genetic and exposure-history diversity represented was limited. Sharing across several donors was seen in 4.5% to 6.5% of naive CD4 clonotypes.

Investigators divided CD4+ cells into CD45RA+ naive and CD45RA-negative memory subsets. The data were produced by immunoSEQ multiplex PCR, yet TCRdb's version contains in-frame clones alone and is incomplete. The sample contains more than 2,000,000 clones, more than 90% of which appear only once. A note on this clone: Its target is not known.

V was trimmed by 2 bases and J by 5 bases, leaving 15 bases between them. Germline V CDR1 and CDR2: MNHEY, SVGAGI. The CDR3 is 15 residues long. J is TRBJ1-1 and V is TRBV6-5; unclear D gene. Sequenced sample: naive CD4+ T cells sorted from blood. Subset indicated: CD45RA+ positively selected. The source is a man aged 18 to 35 in good health. In nucleotides, the CDR3 is TGTGCCAGCAGTTACCGATCGGTTCTGGGGACTGAAGCTTTCTTT. Protein sequence: CASSYRSVLGTEAFF.